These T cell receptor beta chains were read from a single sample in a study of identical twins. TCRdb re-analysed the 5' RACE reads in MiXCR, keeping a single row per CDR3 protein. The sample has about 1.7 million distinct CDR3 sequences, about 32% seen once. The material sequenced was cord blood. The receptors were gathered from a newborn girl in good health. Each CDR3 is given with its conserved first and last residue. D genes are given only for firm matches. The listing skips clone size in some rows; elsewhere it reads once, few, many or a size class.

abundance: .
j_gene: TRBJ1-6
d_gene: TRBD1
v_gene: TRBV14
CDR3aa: CASSQGFPRQGRFNSPLHF
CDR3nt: TGTGCCAGCAGCCAAGGTTTCCCGCGACAGGGGAGATTTAATTCACCCCTCCACTTT

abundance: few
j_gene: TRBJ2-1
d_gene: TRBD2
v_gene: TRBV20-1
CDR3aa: CSASPLAGNYNEQFF
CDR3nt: TGCAGTGCATCTCCCTTAGCGGGTAACTACAATGAGCAGTTCTTC

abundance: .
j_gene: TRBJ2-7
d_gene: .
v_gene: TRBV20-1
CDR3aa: CSARGSGATTSYEQYF
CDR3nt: TGCAGTGCTAGGGGGTCGGGGGCCACTACCTCCTACGAGCAGTACTTC

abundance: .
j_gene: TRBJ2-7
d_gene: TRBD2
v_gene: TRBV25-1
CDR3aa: CASSGGGFSYNEQYF
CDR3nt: TGTGCCAGCAGTGGCGGGGGGTTTTCCTACAATGAGCAGTACTTC

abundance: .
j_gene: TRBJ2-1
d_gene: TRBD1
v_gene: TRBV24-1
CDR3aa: CATSRGPNEQFF
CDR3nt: TGTGCCACCAGCAGGGGGCCCAATGAGCAGTTCTTC

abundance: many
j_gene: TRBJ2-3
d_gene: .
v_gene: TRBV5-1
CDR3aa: CASSLEPSTDTQYF
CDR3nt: TGTGCCAGCAGCTTAGAACCGAGCACAGATACGCAGTATTTT

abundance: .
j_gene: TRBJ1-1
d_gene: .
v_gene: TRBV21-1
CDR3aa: CASSKEVSVDRENTEAFF
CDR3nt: TGTGCCAGCAGCAAAGAGGTCTCAGTGGATCGGGAAAACACTGAAGCTTTCTTT

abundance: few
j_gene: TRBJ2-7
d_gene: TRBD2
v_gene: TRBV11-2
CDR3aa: CASSLVPPRGGPSEQYF
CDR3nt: TGTGCCAGCAGCTTAGTCCCCCCCCGCGGGGGGCCGTCCGAGCAGTACTTC

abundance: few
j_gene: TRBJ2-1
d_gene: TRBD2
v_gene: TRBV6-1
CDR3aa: CASEPGLADESSYNEQFF
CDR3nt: TGTGCCAGCGAGCCGGGACTAGCGGATGAAAGCTCCTACAATGAGCAGTTCTTC

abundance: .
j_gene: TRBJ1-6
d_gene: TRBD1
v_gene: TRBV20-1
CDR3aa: CSARERTGRTYNSPLHF
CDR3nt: TGCAGTGCTAGAGAAAGGACAGGGAGAACCTATAATTCACCCCTCCACTTT

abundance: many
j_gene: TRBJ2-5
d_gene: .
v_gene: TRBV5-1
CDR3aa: CASSFIETQYF
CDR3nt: TGCGCCAGCAGCTTTATAGAGACCCAGTACTTC

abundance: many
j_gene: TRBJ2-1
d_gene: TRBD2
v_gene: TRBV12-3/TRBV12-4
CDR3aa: CASSLVPSGLVDEQFF
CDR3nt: TGTGCCAGCAGTTTAGTGCCTAGCGGCCTTGTTGATGAGCAGTTCTTC

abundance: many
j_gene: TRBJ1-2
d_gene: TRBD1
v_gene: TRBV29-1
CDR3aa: CSVGGTGTNYGYTF
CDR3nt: TGCAGCGTTGGGGGGACAGGAACTAACTATGGCTACACCTTC

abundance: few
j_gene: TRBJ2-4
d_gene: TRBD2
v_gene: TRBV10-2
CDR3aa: CASSELGGDIQYF
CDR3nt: TGCGCCAGCAGTGAATTGGGGGGGGACATTCAGTACTTC

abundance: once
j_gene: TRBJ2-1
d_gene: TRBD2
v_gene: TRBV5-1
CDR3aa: CVSSQSGESAYNEQFF
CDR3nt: TGCGTCAGCAGCCAAAGCGGGGAGAGCGCCTACAATGAGCAGTTCTTC

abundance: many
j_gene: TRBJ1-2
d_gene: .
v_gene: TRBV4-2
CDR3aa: CASSQVGRRPYGYTF
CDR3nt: TGTGCCAGCAGCCAAGTGGGCAGGCGGCCCTATGGCTACACCTTC

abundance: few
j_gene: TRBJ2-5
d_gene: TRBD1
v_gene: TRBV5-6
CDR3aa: CASSLGTGIMETQYF
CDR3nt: TGTGCCAGCAGCCTCGGGACAGGGATTATGGAGACCCAGTACTTC

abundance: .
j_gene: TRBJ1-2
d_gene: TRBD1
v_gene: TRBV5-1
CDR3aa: CASSVDAGQNYGYTF
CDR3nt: TGCGCCAGCAGCGTAGACGCGGGACAGAACTATGGCTACACCTTC

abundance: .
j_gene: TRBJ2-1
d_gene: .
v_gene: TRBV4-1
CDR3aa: CASSQGGQNNEQFF
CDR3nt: TGCGCCAGCAGCCAAGGAGGACAAAACAATGAGCAGTTCTTC

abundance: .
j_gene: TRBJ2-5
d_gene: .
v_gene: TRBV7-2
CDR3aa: CASSHPLRQETQYF
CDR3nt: TGTGCCAGCAGCCACCCTTTGCGGCAAGAGACCCAGTACTTC

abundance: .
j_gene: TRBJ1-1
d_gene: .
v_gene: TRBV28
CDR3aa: CASSNGGIMNTEAFF
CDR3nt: TGTGCCAGCAGTAACGGAGGTATCATGAACACTGAAGCTTTCTTT

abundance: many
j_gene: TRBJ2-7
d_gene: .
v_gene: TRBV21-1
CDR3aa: CASSTTSGEPYEQYF
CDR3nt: TGTGCCAGCAGCACTACTAGCGGAGAACCATACGAGCAGTACTTC

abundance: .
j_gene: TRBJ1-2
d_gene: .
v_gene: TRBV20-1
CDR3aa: CSASDGFDNGYTF
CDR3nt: TGCAGTGCTTCAGACGGTTTTGACAATGGCTACACCTTC

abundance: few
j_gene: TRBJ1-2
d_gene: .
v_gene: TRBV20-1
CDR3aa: CSAREGAGDIYYGYTF
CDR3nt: TGCAGTGCTAGAGAAGGAGCGGGGGACATCTACTATGGCTACACCTTC

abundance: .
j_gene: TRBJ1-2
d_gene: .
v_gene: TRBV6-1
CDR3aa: CASRIKGDYGYTF
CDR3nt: TGTGCCAGCAGAATAAAGGGAGATTATGGCTACACCTTC